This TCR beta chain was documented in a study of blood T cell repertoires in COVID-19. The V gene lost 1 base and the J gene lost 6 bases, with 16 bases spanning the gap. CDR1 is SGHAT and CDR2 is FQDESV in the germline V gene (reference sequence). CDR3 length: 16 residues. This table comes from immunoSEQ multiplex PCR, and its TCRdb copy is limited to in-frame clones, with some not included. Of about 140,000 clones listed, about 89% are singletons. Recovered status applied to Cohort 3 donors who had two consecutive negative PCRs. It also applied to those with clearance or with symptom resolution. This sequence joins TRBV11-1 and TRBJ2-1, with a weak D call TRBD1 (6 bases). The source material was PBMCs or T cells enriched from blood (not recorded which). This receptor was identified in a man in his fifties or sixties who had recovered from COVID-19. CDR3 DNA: TGTGCCAGCAGCTTAGTCTCAGGGGTTTTATCCAATGAGCAGTTCTTC. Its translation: CASSLVSGVLSNEQFF.